The 26 T cell receptor beta chains listed next were all sequenced from one sample in a study of T-cell memory formation after mild COVID-19 (dated by TCRdb to about 2021). Libraries were constructed by 5' RACE. Sequencing used an Illumina NovaSeq 6000. TCRdb reworked the public reads: Q25 trimming with fastp, MiXCR clone assembly, productive beta chains retained. Each CDR3 protein gets just one entry, which takes the most common genes and DNA from the rows behind it. Across this sample there are 200,000 to 250,000 distinct CDR3 sequences, with 15% seen only once. 2.1% of the sample is in the top ten clones. The sample taken for sequencing was PBMCs or a T cell subset sorted from them (not recorded which). The receptors stem from an adult woman who had mild COVID-19 (a few samples of this study predate the infection). The sample titles of this study are shuffled in the database, so cell type and time point are left out; the donor was told from shared clones.

This clonotype was seen a handful of times. This chain joins TRBV12-3 or TRBV12-4 and TRBJ1-3; 8 nucleotides agree with TRBD1. The V and J ends lost 6 bases and 3 bases, in that order; junction bases with no gene match: 4. The CDR3 has 14 amino acids. As DNA, the CDR3 is TGTGCCAGCAGCGGTACAGGGGGTGGAAACACCATATATTTT. Its translation: CASSGTGGGNTIYF.

The V gene is TRBV2, the J gene TRBJ1-2; D gene unclear. V was pared by 4 bases and J by 8 bases, with 14 bases between. In germline, CDR1 is SNHLY, CDR2 FYNNEI. CDR3 size: 13 residues. Here the CDR3 reads CASSVDGEMGYTF. The CDR3 region has the DNA TGTGCCAGCAGTGTTGACGGTGAGATGGGCTACACCTTC.

This clonotype turned up a few times. V and J are TRBV13 and TRBJ1-5, with D possibly matching TRBD1 (5 bases). Germline V gene lookup returns CDR1 PRHDT and CDR2 FYEKMQ (reference sequence). The V end was cut by 2 bases, the J end by 9 bases, with 11 bases between. This CDR3 has 13 residues. The CDR3 protein is CASSLRRGRPQHF. CDR3 coding DNA: TGTGCCAGCAGCTTACGGCGGGGACGGCCCCAGCATTTT.

This clonotype was seen more than once but under ten times. This sequence joins TRBV12-3 or TRBV12-4 and TRBJ1-1; possibly TRBD1 for D (6 bases). Trimming shortened V by 4 bases and J by 6 bases, and 12 bases separated the two germline ends. This CDR3 spans 13 amino acids. The CDR3 loop is CASSSREGAEAFF. DNA of the CDR3: TGTGCCAGCAGTTCAAGGGAGGGGGCTGAAGCTTTCTTT.

This clonotype was counted between two and nine times. The V gene is TRBV6-2 or TRBV6-3, the J gene TRBJ1-1; the D is unclear. The germline gives CDR1 MNHEY, CDR2 SVGEGT. Trimming stripped 0 bases from V and 0 bases from J, with 5 bases between. There are 14 residues in the CDR3. The CDR3 spells CASSYSQLNTEAFF. CDR3 coding DNA: TGTGCCAGCAGTTACTCCCAGTTGAACACTGAAGCTTTCTTT.

The chain employs TRBV5-1 and TRBJ2-7; TRBD2 matches 13 bases. The V gene end was trimmed by 0 bases and the J gene end by 2 bases; junction bases not matched to a gene: 5. Germline CDR1 is SGHRS and CDR2 is YFSETQ. The CDR3 covers 17 residues. This CDR3 is CASSLGPGTSGTYEQYF. CDR3 DNA sequence: TGCGCCAGCAGCTTGGGACCCGGGACTAGCGGGACCTACGAGCAGTACTTC. The whole variable domain, filled in from reference TRBV5-1 and TRBJ2-7, reads KAGVTQTPRYLIKTRGQQVTLSCSPISGHRSVSWYQQTPGQGLQFLFEYFSETQRNKGNFPGRFSGRQFSNSRSEMNVSTLELGDSALYLCASSLGPGTSGTYEQYFGPGTRLTVT.

This clonotype was recorded at least ten times. The CDR3 reads CSAPPPDRVPDTQYF. CDR3 in DNA: TGCAGCGCCCCGCCCCCGGACAGGGTGCCAGATACGCAGTATTTT. The genes are TRBV29-1 and TRBJ2-3; 8 bases match TRBD1. CDR1 is SQVTM, CDR2 ANQGSEA, per germline. The CDR3 consists of 15 residues. The V gene end was trimmed by 7 bases and the J gene end by 4 bases; junction bases not matched to a gene: 13.

The chain combines TRBV12-3 or TRBV12-4 with TRBJ2-2; 9 nucleotides agree with TRBD1. V lost 4 bases to trimming and J lost 1 base; unmatched junction nucleotides: 4. CDR3 size: 16 residues. CDR3 nucleotide sequence: TGTGCCAGCAGTTCCACGGGACAGGGGAACACCGGGGAGCTGTTTTTT. Its translation is CASSSTGQGNTGELFF.

This chain joins TRBV20-1 and TRBJ2-1; D perhaps matches TRBD2 (6 bases). The length of the CDR3 is 13 residues. Germline V gene lookup returns CDR1 DFQATT and CDR2 SNEGSKA (reference sequence). V lost 8 bases, J lost 7 bases, and 18 bases lay in between. The CDR3 bases are TGCAGTCCCAGTCGGACTACCGCAAATGAGCAGTTCTTC. Translated: CSPSRTTANEQFF.

This clonotype appeared a few times. CDR3 sequence reads: CASRFIGRDAPGDGYTF. For the CDR3, the DNA is TGCGCCAGCAGGTTCATAGGAAGGGACGCACCGGGGGATGGCTACACCTTC. This chain connects TRBV4-1 to TRBJ1-2; TRBD1 might be the D (5 bases). The V and J ends lost 6 bases and 6 bases respectively, with 26 bases between them. CDR3 length equals 17 residues. In germline, CDR1 is MGHRA, CDR2 YSYEKL.

The rearrangement uses TRBV12-3 or TRBV12-4 and TRBJ2-7, with D perhaps matching TRBD2 (6 bases). V gave up 6 bases and J gave up 3 bases, with 15 bases separating them. The CDR3 sequence is 14 residues long. The CDR3 nucleotides read TGTGCCAGCAGGGCTCGGGGGAGAAACTACGAGCAGTACTTC. It codes for CASRARGRNYEQYF.

The chain carries TRBV19 and TRBJ1-2; unclear D gene. The CDR3 consists of 12 residues. CDR1 and CDR2 from the germline V gene are LNHDA and SQIVND (reference sequence). V was trimmed by 5 bases and J by 3 bases, leaving 7 bases between them. The CDR3 here is CASSGEYYGYTF. As DNA, the CDR3 is TGTGCCAGTAGTGGGGAGTACTATGGCTACACCTTC.

A few counts support this clonotype. This rearrangement joins TRBV18 to TRBJ1-1; a possible D gene is TRBD1 (5 bases). CDR1 KGHSH and CDR2 LQKENI come from the germline V gene. V lost 0 bases and J lost 5, with 13 bases in between. The CDR3 length is 15 residues. The CDR3: CASSPPRGRWTEAFF. In DNA form, the CDR3 reads TGTGCCAGCTCACCACCGAGGGGTCGGTGGACTGAAGCTTTCTTT.

J is TRBJ2-3 and V is TRBV12-5, with D possibly matching TRBD1 (5 bases). The V gene's germline CDR1 is LGHNT and CDR2 FRNRAP. The CDR3 contains 13 residues. V was cut by 5 bases and J by 1 base, with 7 bases left in between. In DNA form, the CDR3 reads TGTGCTAGTGGTCCGACAGGCACAGATACGCAGTATTTT. Translation: CASGPTGTDTQYF.

This chain links TRBV5-1 with TRBJ2-3, with TRBD2 identical over 7 bases. Germline V gene data show CDR1 as SGHRS and CDR2 as YFSETQ. This CDR3 spans 15 amino acids. V shed 4 bases and J 1 base; nucleotides not matched to a gene: 6. DNA for the CDR3: TGCGCCAGCAGCACCTCCGCGGGGGGCACAGATACGCAGTATTTT. This gives the protein CASSTSAGGTDTQYF.

Only a few counts were recorded for this clonotype. The chain links TRBV4-1 to TRBJ1-5; D is perhaps TRBD1 (6 bases). CDR1 and CDR2 (germline): MGHRA, YSYEKL. V was cut by 0 bases and J by 0 bases, with 9 bases left in between. This CDR3 has 16 residues. The DNA for the CDR3 is TGCGCCAGCAGCCAAGATAGGACAGATAGCAATCAGCCCCAGCATTTT. Its translation is CASSQDRTDSNQPQHF.

This clonotype occurred a few times. This rearrangement joins TRBV19 to TRBJ1-5, with D hard to call. Germline V lookup: CDR1 LNHDA, CDR2 SQIVND (reference sequence). The ends were cut back, 3 bases at V and 0 bases at J, with 18 bases in the middle. This CDR3 has 18 amino acids. CDR3 in amino acids: CASSILVLKTASNQPQHF. CDR3 nucleotides: TGTGCCAGTAGTATCTTAGTGTTGAAGACCGCTAGCAATCAGCCCCAGCATTTT.

The J gene is TRBJ2-5, the V gene TRBV5-1; a weak D match, TRBD2 (5 bases). The CDR3 is 15 amino acids. V dropped 0 bases and J dropped 5 bases, with 14 bases sitting between them. Per germline, CDR1 SGHRS and CDR2 YFSETQ. As DNA, the CDR3 is TGCGCCAGCAGCTTGGCCCCGGGGATGGGGGAGACCCAGTACTTC. This codes for CASSLAPGMGETQYF.

This clonotype came up a few times. The chain couples TRBV4-1 to TRBJ1-6; 8 bases line up with TRBD1. CDR1 is MGHRA, CDR2 YSYEKL, per germline. Trimming took 5 bases from V and 6 from J; bases not matched to a gene: 9. The CDR3 runs to 16 residues. The CDR3 is CASSGRDRNPNSPLHF. In nucleotides, the CDR3 is TGCGCCAGCAGCGGCCGGGACAGGAACCCTAATTCACCCCTCCACTTT.

This chain joins TRBV7-9 and TRBJ2-5; 7 nucleotides match TRBD2. Trimming took 4 bases from V and 3 from J; bases not matched to a gene: 11. There are 16 residues in the CDR3. The germline V gene has CDR1 SEHNR and CDR2 FQNEAQ (reference sequence). The CDR3 DNA reads as TGTGCCAGCAGCTGGGCCTTGGCGGGAGCCAAAGAGACCCAGTACTTC. It translates to CASSWALAGAKETQYF.

There are a few counts of this clonotype. This chain connects TRBV29-1 to TRBJ2-4, with 11 bases identical to TRBD1. CDR1 SQVTM and CDR2 ANQGSEA come from the germline V gene. The CDR3 runs 14 residues. V gave up 7 bases and J gave up 5 bases; unmatched junction bases: 7. The CDR3 spells CSAGQGARENIQYF. The CDR3 DNA is TGCAGCGCCGGACAGGGGGCGCGGGAAAACATTCAGTACTTC.

The rearrangement uses TRBV30 and TRBJ1-5; D not resolved. The CDR3 consists of 13 residues. From germline, CDR1 is GTSNPN and CDR2 SVGIG (reference sequence). V was clipped by 1 base and J by 4 bases, with 8 bases between them. The CDR3: CAWSGGGNQPQHF. In nucleotides, the CDR3 is TGTGCCTGGAGTGGGGGAGGGAATCAGCCCCAGCATTTT.

This clonotype was counted between two and nine times. V is TRBV5-1 and J is TRBJ2-2; 8 positions match TRBD1. CDR3 length: 16 residues. Germline CDR1 is SGHRS and CDR2 is YFSETQ. V was clipped by 4 bases and J by 3 bases; unmatched bases: 8. CDR3 coding DNA: TGCGCCAGCAGCCCCCGGACAGGGCCGTACACCGGGGAGCTGTTTTTT. This sequence encodes CASSPRTGPYTGELFF.

DNA for the CDR3: TGCGCCAGCAGCTTGGGGGGGCTCCCCTCTGGAAACACCATATATTTT. Its translation: CASSLGGLPSGNTIYF. The chain employs TRBV5-1 and TRBJ1-3, with D perhaps TRBD1 (6 bases). Germline CDR1 and CDR2: SGHRS and YFSETQ. The length of the CDR3 is 16 residues. V shed 0 bases and J shed 0 bases, with 10 bases lying between them.

A few counts support this clonotype. This rearrangement joins TRBV7-9 to TRBJ1-3; D is unresolved. The germline CDR1 and CDR2 sequences are SEHNR and FQNEAQ (reference sequence). The germline V and J ends were trimmed by 5 bases and 10 bases, with 12 bases remaining between them. The CDR3 spans 12 residues. CDR3 region: CASSLVDGTIYF. The CDR3 coding sequence is TGTGCCAGCAGCCTAGTCGATGGGACCATATATTTT.

The rearrangement uses TRBV4-2 and TRBJ2-7; 15 positions match TRBD2. CDR3 size: 16 residues. With 4 bases clipped from V and 3 bases from J, the junction kept 4 bases outside the gene matches. Germline CDR1 is LGHNA and CDR2 is YNFKEQ. As DNA, the CDR3 is TGTGCCAGCAGCCCTGGACTAGCGGGAGGGCACTACGAGCAGTACTTC. Amino acids: CASSPGLAGGHYEQYF.